This entry is about one T cell receptor (beta chain). Its antigen is not identified. Treatment given: 15 to 20 received Ad26.COV2.S at low or high dose, single or two shots; roughly 5 received placebo; per-sample allocation not given. Each sample was drawn 63 days after the first injection (of vaccine or placebo). An adult donor aged 18-55 years was enrolled in Boston. Germline lookup yields CDR1 DFQATT and CDR2 SNEGSKA (reference sequence). V lost 5 bases and J 4 bases, leaving 8 bases between the germline ends. The CDR3 is 11 amino acids. The sample comes from a study of Ad26.COV2.S vaccination and SARS-CoV-2 variants. The overall study: Trial arm assignment for the donor was COV1001 Ad26.COV2.S. Once, or twice with 56 days between doses, Ad26.COV2.S was given intramuscularly. Study observations and caveats: The TCR-based breadth and depth measures might underestimate overall T cell responses.

Sequencing was performed with immunoSEQ multiplex PCR; in TCRdb, only in-frame clones are kept and a portion is missing. The sample records 300,000 to 500,000 clones, approximately 90% being singletons. Here the sequenced sample was peripheral blood, taken in a trial of Ad26.COV2.S vaccine versus placebo. The sequence derives from a person between 18 and 65 years old who received the Ad26.COV2.S COVID-19 vaccine or a placebo. This chain uses TRBV20-1 with TRBJ1-2; TRBD1 might be the D (5 bases). CDR3 amino acids: CSAGHSYGYTF. The CDR3 DNA follows: TGCAGTGCTGGACACTCCTATGGCTACACCTTC.